Below, 25 T cell receptor beta chains from the same sample are listed, as sequenced in a study of T-cell reconstitution after alpha-beta-depleted transplantation in children. Preparation of the TCRbeta library was carried out with unique molecular identifiers. From the PCR reads, TCRdb called clonotypes with MiXCR, one entry per CDR3 protein. The sample includes about 230,000 distinct CDR3 sequences, around 9.6% of them seen just once. Sequenced here: PBMCs from the stem cell graft donor, sampled from the stem cell graft. These receptors came from a human donor who donated a stem cell graft to a child with acute lymphoblastic leukemia.

This clonotype was seen a handful of times. The chain carries TRBV18 and TRBJ2-2; a weak D match, TRBD1 (6 bases). V was trimmed by 6 bases and J by 0 bases, leaving 14 bases between them. CDR1 is KGHSH and CDR2 is LQKENI in the germline V gene. This CDR3 region has 16 residues. Written as DNA, the CDR3 is TGTGCCAGCTCCCTCAACAGGGTAACGAACACCGGGGAGCTGTTTTTT. It yields the protein CASSLNRVTNTGELFF.

The table lists this clonotype with a few counts. J is TRBJ2-7 and V is TRBV4-1, with no clear D. This CDR3 has 12 residues. The V gene lost 3 bases and the J gene lost 3 bases, with 6 bases spanning the gap. From germline, CDR1 is MGHRA and CDR2 YSYEKL. The CDR3 loop is CASSQWDYEQYF. In DNA form, the CDR3 reads TGCGCCAGCAGCCAGTGGGACTACGAGCAGTACTTC.

The chain couples TRBV7-9 to TRBJ1-6; tentative D call: TRBD1 (5 bases). Trimming shortened V by 5 bases and J by 2 bases, and 13 bases separated the two germline ends. In germline, CDR1 is SEHNR, CDR2 FQNEAQ (reference sequence). The CDR3 is 16 residues long. The CDR3 nucleotides are TGTGCCAGCAGCCAAACCGGGACGGCCTATAATTCACCCCTCCACTTT. Its translation is CASSQTGTAYNSPLHF.

V is TRBV7-2 and J is TRBJ1-5; 7 bases align to TRBD1. V trimming: 4 bases; J trimming: 0 bases; junction bases outside the gene matches: 3. The germline V gene encodes CDR1 SGHTA and CDR2 FQGNSA. This CDR3 has 15 residues. The CDR3 loop is CASSYGQDSNQPQHF. The CDR3 DNA is TGTGCCAGCAGCTACGGACAGGATAGCAATCAGCCCCAGCATTTT.

The chain is built from TRBV20-1 and TRBJ1-5; 7 bases are a match to TRBD1. V was pared by 2 bases and J by 0 bases, with 4 bases of the junction left unmatched. The germline CDR1 and CDR2 sequences are DFQATT and SNEGSKA (reference sequence). This CDR3 has 15 residues. The CDR3 DNA sequence: TGCAGTGCTAGATGGGACAGACATAGCAATCAGCCCCAGCATTTT. As protein: CSARWDRHSNQPQHF.

In this sample, this clonotype turned up many times. The V and J genes are TRBV20-1 and TRBJ2-1; D remains unclear. The length of the CDR3 is 12 residues. The germline CDR1 and CDR2 sequences are DFQATT and SNEGSKA (reference sequence). With 6 bases removed from V and 8 bases from J, the gap between germline ends came to 14 bases. Here the CDR3 reads CSAATSSDEQFF. CDR3 DNA sequence: TGCAGTGCCGCGACCAGCAGCGATGAGCAGTTCTTC.

The chain recombines TRBV3-1 with TRBJ1-1; D may be TRBD1 (5 bases). CDR1 and CDR2 from the germline V gene are LGHDT and YNNKEL (reference sequence). V lost 6 bases and J 0 bases, leaving 8 bases between the germline ends. The CDR3 loop spans 13 amino acids. The CDR3 here is CASRRQMNTEAFF. The CDR3 DNA reads as TGTGCCAGCAGGCGACAGATGAACACTGAAGCTTTCTTT. The variable domain in full, completed from reference TRBV3-1 and TRBJ1-1, reads DTAVSQTPKYLVTQMGNDKSIKCEQNLGHDTMYWYKQDSKKFLKIMFSYNNKELIINETVPNRFSPKSPDKAHLNLHINSLELGDSAVYFCASRRQMNTEAFFGQGTRLTVV.

This clonotype was counted ten times or more. The chain recombines TRBV20-1 with TRBJ2-3; TRBD2 aligns across 7 bases. Germline CDR1 DFQATT, CDR2 SNEGSKA (reference sequence). V dropped 5 bases and J dropped 4; count of bases not matched to a gene: 9. The CDR3 contains 14 residues. The CDR3, as DNA: TGCAGTGCTCAAGCGACTAGCACCTCAGATACGCAGTATTTT. This codes for CSAQATSTSDTQYF.

Note on this clonotype: The junction departs from germline at one end; a sequencing error may be responsible. V and J are TRBV4-1 and TRBJ1-1, with D perhaps matching TRBD1 (5 bases). CDR3 length: 16 residues. Per the germline V gene, CDR1 is MGHRA and CDR2 is YSYEKL. The CDR3 sequence is CDSSQVIGQGETEAFF. The DNA for the CDR3 is TGCGACAGCAGCCAAGTAATAGGGCAGGGCGAGACTGAAGCTTTCTTT.

The gene calls are TRBV3-1 and TRBJ2-3, with D uncertain. This CDR3 contains 16 residues. CDR1 is LGHDT, CDR2 YNNKEL, per germline (reference sequence). Deletions cut 4 bases from V and 0 bases from J, with 14 bases between. The CDR3 coding sequence is TGTGCCAGCAGCCGCCTAGACGGCATGAGCACAGATACGCAGTATTTT. This encodes CASSRLDGMSTDTQYF.

This clonotype was detected only a few times. The chain has TRBV6-5 and TRBJ2-1; D gene unclear. In germline, CDR1 is MNHEY, CDR2 SVGAGI. This CDR3 spans 14 amino acids. Trimming left V 2 bases short and J 0 bases short, with 5 bases between. The CDR3 protein is CASSYDHSYNEQFF. In nucleotides, the CDR3 is TGTGCCAGCAGTTACGACCACTCCTACAATGAGCAGTTCTTC.

The sample holds a few counts of this clonotype. V usage is TRBV7-2 and J usage is TRBJ2-7; no reliable D call. Germline CDR1 reads SGHTA; CDR2 reads FQGNSA. V dropped 4 bases and J dropped 2 bases, with 6 bases sitting between them. The CDR3 is made up of 12 amino acids. The CDR3: CASSSIPYEQYF. DNA for the CDR3: TGTGCCAGCAGCTCAATACCCTACGAGCAGTACTTC.

The V gene is TRBV4-2, the J gene TRBJ2-5, with D perhaps matching TRBD1 (5 bases). The CDR3 totals 13 residues. With 2 bases removed from V and 3 bases from J, the gap between germline ends came to 7 bases. CDR1 LGHNA and CDR2 YNFKEQ come from the germline V gene. CDR3 loop: CASSQLGEETQYF. The CDR3 DNA is TGTGCCAGCAGCCAACTAGGGGAAGAGACCCAGTACTTC.

This clonotype was seen repeatedly, ten times or more. The chain combines TRBV15 with TRBJ2-1; D is ambiguous. The CDR3 has 11 amino acids. Trimming took off 1 base at V and 8 bases at J, with 3 bases between the two ends. Germline CDR1 LNHNV, CDR2 YYDKDF (reference sequence). This CDR3 reads CATSRAYEQFF. CDR3 bases: TGTGCCACCAGCAGAGCCTATGAGCAGTTCTTC.

The chain couples TRBV20-1 to TRBJ2-1; 12 bases match TRBD2. The CDR3 consists of 12 residues. V was clipped by 4 bases and J by 11 bases; unmatched bases: 3. CDR1 and CDR2 (germline): DFQATT, SNEGSKA (reference sequence). CDR3 nucleotides: TGCAGTGCTACTAGCGGGGGGGAGAAGCAGTTCTTC. Its protein is CSATSGGEKQFF.

This clonotype was counted many times. In nucleotides, the CDR3 is TGTGCCAGCAGTGACCAGGGGAGGGTGTCCGGAAACACCATATATTTT. Translation gives CASSDQGRVSGNTIYF. The V and J genes are TRBV25-1 and TRBJ1-3, with D possibly being TRBD1 (6 bases). Germline V gives CDR1 MGHDK, CDR2 SYGVNS. There are 16 residues in the CDR3. V dropped 3 bases and J dropped 4 bases, with 16 bases sitting between them.

This clonotype came up a few times. This chain connects TRBV6-1 to TRBJ2-3, with TRBD2 identical over 11 bases. The CDR3 sequence is 16 residues long. The V segment lost 5 bases and the J segment 8 bases; nucleotides outside the gene matches: 12. The germline gives CDR1 MNHNS, CDR2 SASEGT. The CDR3, as DNA: TGTGCCAGCAGTCAGACTAGCGGGGTTTCTACGGGTACGCAGTATTTT. Translation: CASSQTSGVSTGTQYF.

This sequence joins TRBV15 and TRBJ1-1; D unclear. CDR3 length equals 12 residues. V was trimmed by 1 base and J by 10 bases, leaving 10 bases between them. Germline CDR1 reads LNHNV; CDR2 reads YYDKDF (reference sequence). As DNA, the CDR3 is TGTGCCACCAGCAGAGGGGAAGGGCGAGCTTTCTTT. It yields the protein CATSRGEGRAFF.

This clonotype was picked up many times. The V and J genes are TRBV20-1 and TRBJ2-1; D unclear. CDR1 and CDR2 from the germline V gene are DFQATT and SNEGSKA (reference sequence). V lost 1 base and J lost 9, with 13 bases in between. CDR3 length: 13 residues. The CDR3 nucleotides read TGCAGTGCTAGAGCCCAGAGTACAAGTGAGCAGTTCTTC. It translates to CSARAQSTSEQFF.

The V and J genes are TRBV5-1 and TRBJ1-1, with 8 bases fitting TRBD1. Germline V gene data show CDR1 as SGHRS and CDR2 as YFSETQ. CDR3 length equals 14 residues. Unmatched junction bases numbered 3, after V lost 0 bases and J lost 5 bases. The CDR3 loop is CASSLATGETEAFF. The CDR3 nucleotides are TGCGCCAGCAGCTTGGCGACAGGGGAGACTGAAGCTTTCTTT.

In this sample, this clonotype turned up a few times. This chain links TRBV10-3 with TRBJ2-7; possible D gene TRBD2, 6 bases. Germline V gene data show CDR1 as ENHRY and CDR2 as SYGVKD. V gave up 10 bases and J gave up 0 bases, with 10 bases separating them. This CDR3 is built from 12 residues. CDR3 nucleotides: TGTGCCAGCGGGACGACCTCCTACGAGCAGTACTTC. Amino acid sequence: CASGTTSYEQYF.

V usage is TRBV5-5 and J usage is TRBJ2-6, with TRBD1 identical over 7 bases. Trimming removed 4 bases from V and 4 bases from J; junction bases left unmatched: 5. Germline-derived CDR1 and CDR2 are SGHKS and YYEKEE (reference sequence). This CDR3 is 15 amino acids long. The chain's CDR3 is CASSRRGPGANVLTF. In DNA form, the CDR3 reads TGTGCCAGCAGCCGAAGGGGGCCCGGGGCCAACGTCCTGACTTTC.

This clonotype was seen only a few times. This sequence joins TRBV28 and TRBJ2-5, with TRBD1 as a possible D gene (6 bases). The CDR3 is made up of 14 amino acids. Per the germline V gene, CDR1 is MDHEN and CDR2 is SYDVKM. Trimming cost V 5 bases and J 6 bases, with 16 bases left between them. The chain's CDR3 is CASSPLRQAQTQYF. CDR3 bases: TGTGCCAGCAGTCCACTCCGACAGGCACAGACCCAGTACTTC. The full variable domain, with the rest looked up from reference TRBV28 and TRBJ2-5, is DVKVTQSSRYLVKRTGEKVFLECVQDMDHENMFWYRQDPGLGLRLIYFSYDVKMKEKGDIPEGYSVSREKKERFSLILESASTNQTSMYLCASSPLRQAQTQYFGPGTRLLVL.

This clonotype appeared a few times. This CDR3 reads CATSRDWGSGYGYTF. As DNA, the CDR3 is TGTGCCACCAGCAGAGATTGGGGTTCTGGCTATGGCTACACCTTC. The rearrangement links TRBV15 to TRBJ1-2; D is unresolved. The germline CDR1 and CDR2 sequences are LNHNV and YYDKDF (reference sequence). Trimming removed 0 bases from V and 4 bases from J, with 12 bases in between. The CDR3 has 15 amino acids.

This clonotype was counted ten times or more. This chain links TRBV29-1 with TRBJ2-5; 15 bases line up with TRBD2. There are 15 residues in the CDR3. The V and J ends lost 6 bases and 5 bases, in that order; junction bases with no gene match: 7. From germline, CDR1 is SQVTM and CDR2 ANQGSEA. In nucleotides, the CDR3 is TGCAGCGTCCAGGGACTAGCGGGGGGTCAGGAGACCCAGTACTTC. This gives the protein CSVQGLAGGQETQYF.